This TCR beta chain originates from a study of shared clonotypes between healthy human individuals (dated by TCRdb to 2018 to 2021). The study in broad terms: The cohort comprised a couple of women and three men aged 18 to 49 years. Each donor's leukapheresis produced roughly between roughly 0.85 and 9.5 billion PBMCs. To estimate repertoire size and how much clonotype sharing occurs between individuals, the study deeply sequenced the blood TCR repertoires of several healthy adults. For each donor, CD4 naive and CD4 memory were each given three plates, CD8 naive was given two plates, and CD8 memory was given one plate. To increase sequencing depth and limit assay-specific biases, TCR repertoire library preparation and sequencing were carried out by different laboratories using diverse techniques. Overall study results and their limits: Clonotypes shared by all four sorted-subset donors showed higher generation probabilities than non-shared clonotypes. Naive subsets generally had larger estimated clonotype richness than memory subsets. Sampling was restricted to blood, and TCR repertoires in tissues likely differ from the TCR repertoires found in blood. The genetic and exposure-history diversity represented was limited by the small number of donors. When a handful of donors were compared, the shared fraction of clonotypes was about 5.4% for naive CD4, roughly 3.4% for naive CD8, 2.3% for memory CD4, and 0.35% to 0.4% for memory CD8. Pairwise subsampling indicated that sequencing depth was expected to affect the degree of clonotype sharing among donors. Rarefaction of sorted-subset datasets indicated incomplete sequencing despite the large sequencing depth.

A word on this clone: It lacks a known antigen. It has no much larger one-base neighbor in the sample; base qualities were not kept.

Using the deep immunoSEQ assay, multiplex PCR amplified TCR CDR3 regions from genomic DNA. Extracted genomic DNA from each cell subset was distributed evenly across all wells of several immunoSEQ 96-well plates, and each plate was treated as a replicate. For sorted subsets, 200 to 250 ng of genomic DNA, equivalent to roughly 30,000 T cell genomes, went into each replicate PCR. Purified libraries were measured with a Qubit 3.0 fluorometer, size-checked on a Bioanalyzer 2100, and measured again with the KAPA Library Quantification kit. Each immunoSEQ 96-well plate was sequenced on its own single-read 150-cycle Illumina NextSeq 550 flow cell. The study's processing was this. The immunoSEQ output contained only junctional sequences without quality scores, so filtering could not match that applied to full-length reads. To assign V/J genes and CDR3, sequences were annotated using PyIR, a Python wrapper for IgBLAST v1.9, with IMGT germline references. Reads were removed for weak V/J assignments (E-value above 1e-6), missing CDR3, stop codons, out-of-frame junctions, or ambiguous translated residues. V3J clonotypes were defined as sequences sharing an identical inferred V gene, J gene, and CDR3 amino acid sequence. The percentage overlap between two repertoires was calculated by dividing the number of shared unique clonotypes by the size of the smaller repertoire. Three approaches were used to assess repertoire richness: RTK rarefaction, the Chao1 estimator, and Recon v2.1 estimates of unobserved clonotypes. For all TCRbeta clonotypes obtained by the gDNA method from several donors, generation probabilities were computed with OLGA. The immuneACCESS repertoire file appears here via TCRdb, limited to in-frame rearrangements. These files lack a portion of the clones; in checked studies, under half of the deficit traces to unresolved V genes, and the cause of the others is not known. V, J and clone size derive from that table, while D and trimming were established from the DNA sequence. The sample data list over 800,000 clones, and 90% to 95% of these were observed just once. The ten largest clonotypes hold 24% of the sample.

CD8 naive samples were obtained by positive selection for CCR7 among CD45RO-negative cells, yielding a CD45RA+CCR7+ population from which TemRA cells were excluded. Healthy HIV-negative adults with no recently reported acute infections or vaccinations were included as donors. Every donor was a Caucasian adult living in Nashville, Tennessee, USA. Blood was collected by leukapheresis, and PBMCs were isolated by Ficoll-Histopaque density gradient centrifugation and then cryopreserved in liquid nitrogen vapor phase. Analytical flow cytometry was used to check the purity and quantity of every magnetically sorted T cell population. Each sorted fraction had its genomic DNA isolated and then quantified by UV absorbance on a Nanodrop 2000c. This clonotype originated in a man aged 25 to 45 in good health. Sequencing used naive CD8+ T cells sorted from blood. This sample's cell subset or site label indicates: CD45RA+CCR7+.

The DNA is TGTGCCAGCAGCCTAAAAAGGGGGAGCCGGGATGAAAAACTGTTTTTT. Translation gives CASSLKRGSRDEKLFF. The sequence joins TRBV7-9 to TRBJ1-4; TRBD1 is a possible D gene, resting on 6 matching bases. CDR3 length: 16 amino acids, cysteine to phenylalanine. The CDR3 DNA has 48 bases and is translated from base 1. The CDR1 and CDR2 encoded by the germline V gene (reference sequence) are SEHNR and FQNEAQ. V loses 5 bases, J loses 6 bases, and the germline ends lie 19 bases apart.